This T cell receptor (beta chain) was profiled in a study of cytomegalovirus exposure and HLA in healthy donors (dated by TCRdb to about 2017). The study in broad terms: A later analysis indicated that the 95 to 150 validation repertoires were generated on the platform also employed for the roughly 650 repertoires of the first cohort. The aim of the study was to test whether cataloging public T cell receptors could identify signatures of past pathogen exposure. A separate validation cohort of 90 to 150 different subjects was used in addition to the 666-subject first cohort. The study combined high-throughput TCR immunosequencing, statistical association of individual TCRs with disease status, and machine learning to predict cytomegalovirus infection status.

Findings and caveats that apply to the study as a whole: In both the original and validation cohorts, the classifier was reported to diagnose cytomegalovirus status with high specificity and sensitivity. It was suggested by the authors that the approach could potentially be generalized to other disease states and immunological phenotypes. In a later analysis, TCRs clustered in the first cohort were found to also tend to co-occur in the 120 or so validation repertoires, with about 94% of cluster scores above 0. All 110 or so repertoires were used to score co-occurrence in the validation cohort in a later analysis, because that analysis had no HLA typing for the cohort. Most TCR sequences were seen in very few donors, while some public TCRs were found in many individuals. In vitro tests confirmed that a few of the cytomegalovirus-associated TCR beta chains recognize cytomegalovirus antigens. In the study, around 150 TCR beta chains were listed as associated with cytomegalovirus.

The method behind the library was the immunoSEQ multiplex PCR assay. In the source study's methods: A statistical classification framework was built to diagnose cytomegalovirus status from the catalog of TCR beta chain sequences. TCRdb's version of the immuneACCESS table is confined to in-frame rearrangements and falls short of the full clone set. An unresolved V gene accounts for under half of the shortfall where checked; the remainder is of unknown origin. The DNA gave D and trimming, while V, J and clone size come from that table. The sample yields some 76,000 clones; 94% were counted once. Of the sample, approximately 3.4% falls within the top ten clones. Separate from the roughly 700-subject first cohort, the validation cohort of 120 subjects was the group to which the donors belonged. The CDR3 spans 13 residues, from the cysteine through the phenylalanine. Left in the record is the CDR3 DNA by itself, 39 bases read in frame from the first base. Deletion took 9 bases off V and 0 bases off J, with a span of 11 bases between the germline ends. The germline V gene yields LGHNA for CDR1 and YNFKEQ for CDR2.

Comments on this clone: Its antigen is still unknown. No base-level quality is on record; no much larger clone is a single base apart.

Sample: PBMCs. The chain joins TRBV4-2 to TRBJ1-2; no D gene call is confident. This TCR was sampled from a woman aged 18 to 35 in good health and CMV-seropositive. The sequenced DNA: TGTGCCAGTAGCGGGCAAACTAACTATGGCTACACCTTC. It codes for CASSGQTNYGYTF.